This entry lists 18 T cell receptor beta chains sequenced from one sample in a study of Ad26.COV2.S vaccination and SARS-CoV-2 variants. Treatment in this sample: 19 received Ad26.COV2.S at low or high dose, single or two shots; several received placebo; per-sample allocation not given. Day 63 after the first vaccine or placebo injection was the time point for sampling. Clones were read by immunoSEQ multiplex PCR, and TCRdb kept only the in-frame ones, dropping some. The sample has 330,000 or so clones, about nine tenths seen once. The sequencing here drew on peripheral blood, taken in a trial of Ad26.COV2.S vaccine versus placebo. The receptors were sampled from a person aged 18-65 years who received the Ad26.COV2.S COVID-19 vaccine or a placebo.

V usage is TRBV5-1 and J usage is TRBJ2-6; D unresolved. Looked up from germline, CDR1 is SGHRS and CDR2 is YFSETQ. Trimming cost V 0 bases and J 2 bases, with 6 bases left between them. This CDR3 comprises 15 residues. Written as DNA, the CDR3 is TGCGCCAGCAGCTTGGATAGGGCTGGGGCCAACGTCCTGACTTTC. It codes for CASSLDRAGANVLTF.

The genes are TRBV19 and TRBJ2-5, with D tentatively TRBD1 (5 bases). V lost 3 bases and J lost 9, with 23 bases in between. Germline V lookup: CDR1 LNHDA, CDR2 SQIVND (reference sequence). The CDR3 runs 16 residues. This CDR3 is CASSIRPDTLRLAQYF. The CDR3, as DNA: TGTGCCAGTAGTATTCGACCGGACACTCTTCGTCTAGCCCAGTACTTC.

CDR3 coding DNA: TGTGCCAGCAGTTTAGACTCCTTCCCCACTGAAGCTTTCTTT. This gives the protein CASSLDSFPTEAFF. The rearrangement uses TRBV27 and TRBJ1-1; unclear D gene. Germline V gene lookup returns CDR1 MNHEY and CDR2 SMNVEV (reference sequence). V shed 2 bases and J shed 4 bases, with 11 bases lying between them. This CDR3 spans 14 amino acids.

This sequence joins TRBV14 and TRBJ2-2, with 7 bases aligning to TRBD1. The germline gives CDR1 SGHDN, CDR2 FVKESK. The CDR3 has 16 amino acids. With 3 bases clipped from V and 6 bases from J, the junction kept 10 bases outside the gene matches. The CDR3 DNA sequence: TGTGCCAGCAGCCAGTGGGACAGCCCGGCCCCCGGGGAGCTGTTTTTT. It encodes CASSQWDSPAPGELFF.

This sequence joins TRBV5-1 and TRBJ1-1; D perhaps matches TRBD1 (6 bases). The V gene's germline CDR1 is SGHRS and CDR2 YFSETQ. The CDR3 runs to 15 residues. The germline V and J ends were trimmed by 4 bases and 5 bases, with 18 bases remaining between them. CDR3 protein: CASSPPTGLETEAFF. The CDR3, as DNA: TGCGCCAGCAGCCCCCCAACAGGGCTGGAAACTGAAGCTTTCTTT.

Here the CDR3 DNA reads TGCGCCAGCAGCCCTCATTACACCGGGACAGGGACAATCGAGCAGTACTTC. Its protein product is CASSPHYTGTGTIEQYF. The rearrangement links TRBV5-1 to TRBJ2-7; TRBD1 aligns across 9 bases. CDR3 length: 17 amino acids. Germline CDR1 and CDR2: SGHRS and YFSETQ. Unmatched junction bases numbered 17, after V lost 4 bases and J lost 6 bases.

The chain couples TRBV4-1 to TRBJ1-5, with TRBD1 matching over 7 bases. The CDR3 is made up of 17 amino acids. CDR1 is MGHRA, CDR2 YSYEKL, per germline. With V trimmed by 0 bases and J by 7 bases, 12 bases remained unmatched. The CDR3 DNA reads TGCGCCAGCAGCCAAGATCTCCGACAGGGTGTAGAGCAGCCCCAGCATTTT. Translating it yields CASSQDLRQGVEQPQHF.

V gene TRBV18 combines with J gene TRBJ2-2; D gene ambiguous. V lost 7 bases and J 2 bases, leaving 11 bases between the germline ends. The germline V gene encodes CDR1 KGHSH and CDR2 LQKENI. This CDR3 has 14 amino acids. The CDR3 loop is CASCLRPNTGELFF. The CDR3 coding sequence is TGTGCCAGCTGCCTAAGACCCAACACCGGGGAGCTGTTTTTT.

V gene TRBV4-2 combines with J gene TRBJ1-4; 7 bases match TRBD1. CDR3 length: 15 residues. The germline gives CDR1 LGHNA, CDR2 YNFKEQ. The J segment lost 4 bases and the V segment lost 5 bases, leaving 7 bases of the junction unmatched. CDR3 in DNA: TGTGCCAGCAGCGACTTGGGACAGAGTAATGAAAAACTGTTTTTT. This gives the protein CASSDLGQSNEKLFF.

V usage is TRBV10-2 and J usage is TRBJ2-1; TRBD2 matches at 12 bases. The CDR3 has 14 amino acids. Germline V gene sequence: CDR1 WSHSY, CDR2 SAAADI. Trimming took 7 bases from V and 9 from J; bases not matched to a gene: 7. DNA of the CDR3: TGCGCCAGCAATCTACTAGCGGGGGGTGGTGAGCAGTTCTTC. It encodes CASNLLAGGGEQFF.

CDR3 sequence: CASSLVPSPEQFF. Here the CDR3 DNA reads TGTGCCAGCAGCTTAGTACCGTCACCTGAGCAGTTCTTC. This chain uses TRBV7-8 with TRBJ2-1; D gene unclear. The CDR3 covers 13 residues. The V end was cut by 1 base, the J end by 9 bases, with 10 bases between. CDR1 SGHVS and CDR2 FQNEAQ come from the germline V gene.

V gene TRBV5-4 combines with J gene TRBJ2-2; D perhaps matches TRBD2 (6 bases). Germline V gene data show CDR1 as SGHNT and CDR2 as YYREEE (reference sequence). This CDR3 region has 16 residues. The V end lost 4 bases, the J end lost 2 bases, and 15 bases lay between the germline ends. The CDR3 region is CASSIMGRDNTGELFF. CDR3 nucleotide sequence: TGTGCCAGCAGCATAATGGGGCGGGATAACACCGGGGAGCTGTTTTTT. Using reference TRBV5-4 and TRBJ2-2 for the parts outside the CDR3, the full variable domain is ETGVTQSPTHLIKTRGQQVTLRCSSQSGHNTVSWYQQALGQGPQFIFQYYREEENGRGNFPPRFSGLQFPNYSSELNVNALELDDSALYLCASSIMGRDNTGELFFGEGSRLTVL.

Turning to this clone: In the same sample, other DNA sequences code for this CDR3. The chain couples TRBV6-5 to TRBJ1-1; perhaps TRBD1 as D (5 bases). The germline V gene encodes CDR1 MNHEY and CDR2 SVGAGI. There are 13 residues in the CDR3. Trimming cost V 2 bases and J 4 bases, with 8 bases left between them. For the CDR3, the DNA is TGTGCCAGCAGTTACGATAGGGGCACTGAAGCTTTCTTT. It codes for CASSYDRGTEAFF.

The chain joins TRBV2 to TRBJ2-1; D uncertain. Germline V gives CDR1 SNHLY, CDR2 FYNNEI. CDR3 length: 14 residues. With 4 bases removed from V and 2 bases from J, the gap between germline ends came to 9 bases. CDR3 loop: CASSGSWTYNEQFF. In nucleotides, the CDR3 is TGTGCCAGCAGTGGAAGCTGGACCTACAATGAGCAGTTCTTC.

The chain joins TRBV30 to TRBJ2-1; D call uncertain. Per germline, CDR1 GTSNPN and CDR2 SVGIG (reference sequence). Trimming pared 3 bases from V and 5 bases from J, leaving 11 bases between. The CDR3 runs 13 residues. The CDR3 reads CAWSKVTNNEQFF. In DNA, the CDR3 is TGTGCCTGGAGCAAGGTTACGAACAATGAGCAGTTCTTC.

This chain connects TRBV4-3 to TRBJ2-5; a weak D match, TRBD1 (6 bases). This CDR3 has 14 amino acids. V was trimmed by 0 bases and J by 4 bases, leaving 9 bases between them. Germline CDR1 and CDR2: LGHNA and YSLEER. The DNA for the CDR3 is TGCGCCAGCAGCCAAGATCCAGGGGCAGAGACCCAGTACTTC. This codes for CASSQDPGAETQYF.

CDR3: CASSFTGRTYEQYV. CDR3 nucleotide sequence: TGTGCCAGCAGTTTCACAGGGAGAACCTACGAGCAGTACGTC. The gene calls are TRBV6-2 or TRBV6-3 and TRBJ2-7; tentative D call: TRBD1 (6 bases). The V end was cut by 4 bases, the J end by 2 bases, with 12 bases between. Germline CDR1 reads MNHEY; CDR2 reads SVGEGT. This CDR3 is built from 14 residues.

The CDR3 DNA follows: TGTGCCAGCTCACCACCACGGGACACCCCAGATACGCAGTATTTT. Its translation: CASSPPRDTPDTQYF. The rearrangement joins TRBV18 to TRBJ2-3, with a tentative D call TRBD1 (6 bases). CDR3 length equals 15 residues. Trimming left V 0 bases short and J 4 bases short, with 11 bases between. Germline assignment: CDR1 KGHSH and CDR2 LQKENI.